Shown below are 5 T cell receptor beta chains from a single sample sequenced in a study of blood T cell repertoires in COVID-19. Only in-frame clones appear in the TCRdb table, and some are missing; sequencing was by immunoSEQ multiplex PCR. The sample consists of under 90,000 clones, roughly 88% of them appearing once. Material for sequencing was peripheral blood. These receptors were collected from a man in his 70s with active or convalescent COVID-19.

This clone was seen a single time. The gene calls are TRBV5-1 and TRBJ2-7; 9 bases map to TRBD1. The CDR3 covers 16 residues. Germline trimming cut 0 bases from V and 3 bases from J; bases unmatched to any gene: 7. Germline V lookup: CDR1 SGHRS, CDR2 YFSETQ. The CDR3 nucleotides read TGCGCCAGCAGCTTGGCCTTGGGACAGGGCATCTACGAGCAGTACTTC. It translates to CASSLALGQGIYEQYF.

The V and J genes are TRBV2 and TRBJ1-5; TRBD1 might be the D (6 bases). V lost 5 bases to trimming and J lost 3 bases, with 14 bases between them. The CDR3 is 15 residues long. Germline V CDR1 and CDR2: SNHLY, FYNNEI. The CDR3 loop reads CASSLRRGPNQPQHF. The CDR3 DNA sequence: TGTGCCAGCAGTCTCCGCAGGGGACCCAATCAGCCCCAGCATTTT. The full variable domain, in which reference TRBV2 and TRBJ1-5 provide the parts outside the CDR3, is EPEVTQTPSHQVTQMGQEVILRCVPISNHLYFYWYRQILGQKVEFLVSFYNNEISEKSEIFDDQFSVERPDGSNFTLKIRSTKLEDSAMYFCASSLRRGPNQPQHFGDGTRLSIL.

The chain's CDR3 is CASSPLGGYEQFF. CDR3 bases: TGTGCCAGCAGCCCCCTCGGAGGCTATGAGCAGTTCTTC. This chain connects TRBV3-1 (or the pseudogene TRBV3-2) to TRBJ2-1, with D tentatively TRBD2 (5 bases). The CDR3 spans 13 residues. Trimming pared 4 bases from V and 8 bases from J, leaving 12 bases between. Germline CDR1 reads LGHDT; CDR2 reads YNNKEL (reference sequence).

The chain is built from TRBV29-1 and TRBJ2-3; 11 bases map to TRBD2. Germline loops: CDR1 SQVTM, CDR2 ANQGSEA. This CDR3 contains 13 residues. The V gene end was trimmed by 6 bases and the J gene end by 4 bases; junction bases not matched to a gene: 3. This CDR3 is CSVTSGGSDTQYF. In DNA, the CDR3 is TGCAGCGTCACTAGCGGGGGTTCAGATACGCAGTATTTT.

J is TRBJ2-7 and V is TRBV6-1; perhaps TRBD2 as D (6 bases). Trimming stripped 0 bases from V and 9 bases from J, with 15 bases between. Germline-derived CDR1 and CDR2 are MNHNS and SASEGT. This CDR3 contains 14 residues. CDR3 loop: CASSEASRTTGQYF. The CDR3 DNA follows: TGTGCCAGCAGTGAAGCTAGTCGGACTACGGGGCAGTACTTC.